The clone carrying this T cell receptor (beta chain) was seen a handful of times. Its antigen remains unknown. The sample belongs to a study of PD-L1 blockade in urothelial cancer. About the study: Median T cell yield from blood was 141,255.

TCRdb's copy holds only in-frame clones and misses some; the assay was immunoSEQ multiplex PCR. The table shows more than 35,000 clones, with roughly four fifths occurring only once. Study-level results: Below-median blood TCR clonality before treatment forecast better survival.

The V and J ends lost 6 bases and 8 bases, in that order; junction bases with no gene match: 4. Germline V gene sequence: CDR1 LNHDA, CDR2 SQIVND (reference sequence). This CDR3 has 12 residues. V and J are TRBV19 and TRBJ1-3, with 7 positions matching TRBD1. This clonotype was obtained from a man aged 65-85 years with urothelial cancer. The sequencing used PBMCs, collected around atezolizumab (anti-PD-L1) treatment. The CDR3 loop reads CASRGQADTIYF. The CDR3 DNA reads TGTGCCAGTAGAGGACAGGCGGACACCATATATTTT.